One T cell receptor beta chain is described in this entry. A read error may produce the germline difference seen at one junction end. This entry comes from a study of blood T cell repertoires in COVID-19. Study background: Donors in the United States, Italy and Spain gave samples during acute or convalescent COVID-19. T cells, B-cell-depleted T cells, or PBMCs provided the cDNA or gDNA that served as material.

Seattle participants joined during active infection and were tracked over time. Original handling: Estimated nucleated cell counts came from reference gene primer amplification. Repertoires were generated with immunoSEQ multiplex PCR, while TCRdb's copy carries only in-frame clones and drops some. V, J and clone size are those of that table, while D and trimming were read from the DNA. The sample gives 300,000 to 450,000 clones, approximately 90% of which show up once; just under 4% is in the top ten. The sample taken for sequencing was peripheral blood. This receptor was obtained from a woman between 55 and 75 years old with COVID-19, enrolled during active disease.

CDR3 DNA sequence: TGTGCCAGCAGCGGGGTGGACAGAGCCCTCGCCTTC. As protein: CASSGVDRALAF. The V call is TRBV11-2, the J call TRBJ1-2; TRBD1 is a possible D gene (6 bases). Germline V gene data show CDR1 as SGHAT and CDR2 as FQNNGV. The CDR3 extends over 12 amino acids.